This T cell receptor beta chain was identified during a study of cytomegalovirus exposure and HLA in healthy donors. Findings and caveats of the study: TCR beta V segments were, for the most part, productive about 87% or about 30% of the time in an earlier analysis. A cluster of highly shared sequence variants was likely a sequencing artifact. Whilst most TCR sequences proved rare, a subset of public TCRs occurred across many donors. Highest at DRB1 and lowest at HLA-C, TCR association rates differed among HLA loci in a later analysis.

Concerning this clone itself: Its antigen remains unknown.

The PCR made use of 60 Vbeta and 13 Jbeta primers. Clones were read by immunoSEQ multiplex PCR, and TCRdb kept only the in-frame ones, dropping some. This repertoire shows more than 150,000 clones, 70% to 90% found once; its top ten account for about 9.3%. The CDR3 covers 11 residues. Trimming took 8 bases from V and 12 from J; bases not matched to a gene: 7. Germline CDR1 MNHNS, CDR2 SASEGT. This chain uses TRBV6-1 with TRBJ2-1; TRBD1 matches 7 bases. This receptor was obtained from a man in his late teens or twenties in good health and CMV-seropositive. Specimen: PBMCs. CDR3 in DNA: TGTGCCAGCCTGACAGGGCCTTTGCAGTTCTTC. It is translated as CASLTGPLQFF.